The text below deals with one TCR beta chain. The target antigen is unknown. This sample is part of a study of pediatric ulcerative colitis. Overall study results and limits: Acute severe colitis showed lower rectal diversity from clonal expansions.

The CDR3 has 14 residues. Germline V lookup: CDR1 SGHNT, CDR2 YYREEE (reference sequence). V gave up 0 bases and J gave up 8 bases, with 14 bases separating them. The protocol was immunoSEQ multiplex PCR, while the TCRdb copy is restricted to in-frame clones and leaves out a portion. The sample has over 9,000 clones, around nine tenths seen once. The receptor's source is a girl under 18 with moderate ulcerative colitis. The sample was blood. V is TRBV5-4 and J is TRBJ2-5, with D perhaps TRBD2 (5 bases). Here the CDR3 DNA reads TGTGCCAGCAGCTTGGCCGTGGACTCAGGAACCCAGTACTTC. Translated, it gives CASSLAVDSGTQYF.